This TCR beta chain derives from a study of cytomegalovirus exposure and HLA in healthy donors. Study-wide findings and caveats: Some segments of the V type, notably TRBV6-2 and TRBV6-3, were excluded as indistinguishable. Analysis was carried out at a later point, and it linked a missense DCLRE1C variant to TCR beta V- and J-gene trimming.

PCR primers comprised 60 Vbeta and 13 Jbeta primers. Only in-frame clones appear in the TCRdb table, and some are missing; sequencing was by immunoSEQ multiplex PCR. The sample consists of around 190,000 clones, about 80% of them appearing once. As for this clone: What it recognizes is unknown.

After removal of 0 bases from V and 3 bases from J, the junction contained 0 bases not matched to a gene. This CDR3 region has 14 residues. CDR1 is MGHRA, CDR2 YSYEKL, per germline. The sequenced sample was PBMCs. This sequence was found in a man in his 60s in good health and CMV-seronegative. This chain joins TRBV4-1 and TRBJ2-7; 9 nucleotides align to TRBD2. CDR3 sequence (DNA): TGCGCCAGCAGCCAAGAACTAGCGGGCTACGAGCAGTACTTC. Protein sequence: CASSQELAGYEQYF.